A single sample is the source of the 18 T cell receptor delta chains below, sequenced in a study of Vδ1+ human thymocytes. The study, taken as a whole, reports: Highly polyclonal TRG and TRD repertoires with Gaussian CDR3 length distributions appeared in thymus.

Their recognized antigens are unknown. Extracted RNA was reverse transcribed into cDNA. Multiplex PCR used pooled V-gene forward primers and a constant-region reverse primer to amplify CDR3s. TCRdb re-called the multiplex PCR reads with CATT. Among fewer than 30,000 delta-chain clones listed, 7.4% were seen once. Source material: Vdelta1+ gamma-delta thymocytes from the thymus. The sample's subset: FACS-sorted CD3+ TCRalphabeta- TCRVdelta1+ TCRVdelta2- thymocytes. Receptors were obtained from a girl less than two years old who had congenital heart surgery.

The chain has TRDV1 and TRDJ1; 9 nucleotides line up with TRDD2. TCRdb leaves out the J gene; it was filled in here by matching the DNA to germline. The V gene end was trimmed by 5 bases and the J gene end by 10 bases; junction bases not matched to a gene: 26. CDR3 length: 19 residues. Germline V gene data show CDR1 as TSWWSYY and CDR2 as QGS. CDR3: CALGPKGLPTLTWGYALIF. In DNA, the CDR3 is TGTGCTCTTGGGCCCAAAGGCCTTCCTACACTTACTTGGGGGTATGCACTCATCTTT.

This clone was counted between two and nine times. V gene TRDV1 combines with J gene TRDJ1, with D perhaps TRDD3 (6 bases). Trimming took off 6 bases at V and 2 bases at J, with 28 bases between the two ends. Germline CDR1 and CDR2: TSWWSYY and QGS. CDR3 length equals 19 residues. CDR3 sequence: CALGPKRSPQDWETDKLIF. CDR3 sequence (DNA): TGTGCTCTTGGTCCCAAAAGGTCCCCACAGGACTGGGAAACCGATAAACTCATCTTT.

The J gene is TRDJ1; the V gene was not called; no DNA check was done on the table's D call, TRDD3. CDR3 length equals 20 residues. The CDR3 bases are TGTGCTCTTGAGCTCCACCGAGCTCATACTGGGGGATATGACACCGATAAACTCATCTTT. Amino acids: CALELHRAHTGGYDTDKLIF.

The V and J genes are TRDV1 and TRDJ1, with D possibly matching TRDD3 (6 bases). No J segment appears in TCRdb, so it was assigned here by matching the sequence to germline. V gave up 3 bases and J gave up 4 bases, with 18 bases separating them. The CDR3 is made up of 16 amino acids. Germline CDR1 is TSWWSYY and CDR2 is QGS. The CDR3 nucleotides are TGTGCTCTTGGGGACAGGCGGGCTGGGGAAGGCGATAAACTCATCTTT. This codes for CALGDRRAGEGDKLIF.

The gene calls are TRDV1 and TRDJ1; D tentatively fits TRDD2 or TRDD3 (7 bases each). Germline CDR1 and CDR2: TSWWSYY and QGS. This CDR3 is 23 amino acids long. Trimming pared 4 bases from V and 0 bases from J, leaving 36 bases between. The CDR3 reads CALGAPPSLPVWGRLWDTDKLIF. CDR3 nucleotide sequence: TGTGCTCTTGGGGCCCCACCTAGCCTTCCTGTTTGGGGGAGACTTTGGGACACCGATAAACTCATCTTT.

This clone was seen only a few times. The rearrangement uses TRDV1 and TRDJ1; D is possibly TRDD3 (5 bases). Because TCRdb records no J gene, it was assigned here through a match of the DNA to germline. V was trimmed by 3 bases and J by 4 bases, leaving 45 bases between them. There are 25 residues in the CDR3. CDR1 TSWWSYY and CDR2 QGS come from the germline V gene. The CDR3 reads CALGDPPLGVLAVVSPSHKGDKLIF. CDR3 coding DNA: TGTGCTCTTGGGGACCCACCTCTAGGGGTACTGGCGGTCGTTTCCCCATCCCACAAGGGCGATAAACTCATCTTT.

The chain uses TRDV1 and TRDJ1; 9 bases fit TRDD3. This CDR3 comprises 23 residues. Germline CDR1 TSWWSYY, CDR2 QGS. V dropped 2 bases and J dropped 5; count of bases not matched to a gene: 30. CDR3 sequence (DNA): TGTGCTCTTGGGGAAGTCAACCCTCCTACCTGGGGGATTGCTGGGGCGGAGTTTGATAAACTCATCTTT. It codes for CALGEVNPPTWGIAGAEFDKLIF.

This clone has just a few counts. The V call is TRDV3, the J call TRDJ1, with 7 bases that match TRDD3. CDR1 TVYSNPD and CDR2 GDNSRS come from the germline V gene (reference sequence). V was pared by 0 bases and J by 0 bases, with 16 bases of the junction left unmatched. This CDR3 spans 18 amino acids. This CDR3 is CAFRGFDGYWGYTDKLIF. The CDR3 bases are TGTGCCTTTAGGGGTTTCGACGGGTACTGGGGCTACACCGATAAACTCATCTTT.

The chain carries TRDV1 and TRDJ1, with 9 bases aligning to TRDD3. There are 17 residues in the CDR3. CDR1 is TSWWSYY, CDR2 QGS, per germline. V lost 1 base, J lost 2 bases, and 8 bases stayed unmatched. CDR3 sequence: CALGEHAWGIGTDKLIF. In DNA, the CDR3 is TGTGCTCTTGGGGAACACGCCTGGGGGATCGGTACCGATAAACTCATCTTT.

V usage is TRDV1 and J usage is TRDJ1, with 7 bases identical to TRDD3. CDR3 length: 17 amino acids. The V gene's germline CDR1 is TSWWSYY and CDR2 QGS. With 2 bases clipped from V and 3 bases from J, the junction kept 12 bases outside the gene matches. The CDR3 sequence is CALGEIGGGGLADKLIF. The CDR3 DNA follows: TGTGCTCTTGGGGAAATAGGTGGAGGGGGATTAGCCGATAAACTCATCTTT.

The genes are TRDV1 and TRDJ1; TRDD3 is a possible D gene (5 bases). Germline V CDR1 and CDR2: TSWWSYY, QGS. V lost 1 base and J lost 0, with 24 bases in between. This CDR3 comprises 20 residues. Here the CDR3 DNA reads TGTGCTCTTGGGGAACATTCCCCACGGGGGCCAAGAATGGACACCGATAAACTCATCTTT. The encoded protein is CALGEHSPRGPRMDTDKLIF.

This clone is labeled as medium-sized. The chain is built from TRDV2 and TRDJ1; D might be TRDD3 (5 bases). This CDR3 is built from 16 residues. Germline V lookup: CDR1 GEAIGNYY, CDR2 EKD. V lost 0 bases and J 0 bases, leaving 13 bases between the germline ends. Here the CDR3 DNA reads TGTGCCTGTGACACCATGGGGTATCTGAACACCGATAAACTCATCTTT. It yields the protein CACDTMGYLNTDKLIF.

This clone has a handful of counts. The chain employs TRDV1 and TRDJ1, with 9 bases aligning to TRDD3. Germline CDR1 is TSWWSYY and CDR2 is QGS. This CDR3 contains 20 residues. V lost 2 bases and J lost 1; bases outside the gene matches: 17. In nucleotides, the CDR3 is TGTGCTCTTGGGGAAGTTAGAACTGACTGGGGGACTACCAGCACCGATAAACTCATCTTT. It encodes CALGEVRTDWGTTSTDKLIF.

This rearrangement joins TRDV1 to TRDJ1; 13 positions agree with TRDD3. TCRdb gives no J gene; it was assigned here by matching the DNA to germline. The CDR3 is 22 residues long. Germline CDR1 TSWWSYY, CDR2 QGS. Trimming took 2 bases from V and 0 from J; bases not matched to a gene: 18. The CDR3 spells CALGEVHGTGGYGPLYTDKLIF. The DNA of the CDR3 is TGTGCTCTTGGGGAAGTCCACGGAACTGGGGGATACGGTCCCTTGTACACCGATAAACTCATCTTT.

The rearrangement links TRDV1 to TRDJ1; 12 nucleotides line up with TRDD3. This CDR3 has 24 residues. The germline gives CDR1 TSWWSYY, CDR2 QGS. Trimming cost V 0 bases and J 3 bases; bases outside gene matches: 26. The CDR3: CALGELSGSSRFYWGILQPDKLIF. The CDR3 nucleotides are TGTGCTCTTGGGGAACTAAGTGGGTCCTCCCGGTTTTACTGGGGGATACTTCAGCCCGATAAACTCATCTTT.

The table lists this clone with a few counts. The rearrangement uses TRDV1 and TRDJ1; 8 bases align to TRDD2. CDR1 is TSWWSYY, CDR2 QGS, per germline. The CDR3 extends over 22 amino acids. With V trimmed by 2 bases and J by 8 bases, 31 bases remained unmatched. The CDR3 nucleotides are TGTGCTCTTGGGGAAAAGAGCCGGCTTCCTACGAACGCGGGATTGGGTCCAATCAAACTCATCTTT. Translated, it gives CALGEKSRLPTNAGLGPIKLIF.

This chain uses TRDV1 with TRDJ1, with 10 nucleotides matching TRDD3. Looked up from germline, CDR1 is TSWWSYY and CDR2 is QGS. With 5 bases clipped from V and 1 base from J, the junction kept 10 bases outside the gene matches. This CDR3 has 17 amino acids. The CDR3 bases are TGTGCTCTTGGGAGGACAGGGGGATACGGTTTCACCGATAAACTCATCTTT. Translation: CALGRTGGYGFTDKLIF.

This clone was found a few times. The chain couples TRDV1 to TRDJ1; D possibly corresponds to TRDD2 (9 bases). The V end lost 4 bases, the J end lost 0 bases, and 33 bases lay between the germline ends. Germline assignment: CDR1 TSWWSYY and CDR2 QGS. This CDR3 region has 22 residues. The CDR3 protein is CALGAPSFLQVLGAAYTDKLIF. The CDR3 DNA reads as TGTGCTCTTGGGGCCCCCTCCTTCCTACAAGTACTGGGGGCCGCGTACACCGATAAACTCATCTTT.